The subject of this entry is one TCR beta chain. This clone was detected only once. The target of this receptor is not known. No qualities accompany the bases; no much larger clone lies one base away. TCRbeta CDR3 regions were amplified from genomic DNA by means of the immunoSEQ Assay, a bias-controlled multiplex PCR. The source study handled its data this way. Nucleated cell counts per sample were estimated from amplification of reference gene primers within the assay. To quantify the absolute abundance of each unique TCRbeta CDR3 rearrangement, sequence reads were collapsed and filtered. For each sample, productive Simpson clonality was calculated by taking the square root of Simpson's diversity index across productive rearrangements. As stored in TCRdb, this immuneACCESS dataset retains in-frame rearrangements with V and J assigned. A fraction of the clones does not appear; measured against another copy, unresolved V genes explain less than half of the discrepancy, and the remainder lacks a known reason. V and J calls and clone size are as listed in that table; D and trimming were resolved from the DNA. The sample records 85,000 to 90,000 clones, approximately 82% of which are singletons. Of the sample, more than 1% is held by the ten largest clones.

The data derive from a study of blood T cell repertoires in COVID-19 (dated by TCRdb to 2020 to 2022). For the study in its entirety: Samples covering the acute and convalescent phases of COVID-19 were provided by collaborators in the United States, Italy and Spain. The material from the prospective study consisted of cDNA or gDNA derived from T cells, B-cell-depleted T cells, or PBMCs. Deeply sampled blood TCRbeta repertoires from subjects exposed to, actively infected with, or recovered from COVID-19 were included in the dataset. A freely available public database, intended as a resource for researchers studying the immune response to SARS-CoV-2, is where the repertoires were released. Samples came from the ongoing ImmuneRACE study (first 160 participants) plus 1,254 subjects from 6 global collaborators. Nearly every sample came with metadata listing a de-identified subject ID, COVID-19 status, age in years and sex. Where available, HLA class I and class II types were taken from metadata supplied by the sample provider and were not determined by assay-based typing. Overall study outcomes, separate from this receptor: How much clinical and demographic metadata was included differed by source and by participant, and the metadata was provided uncurated.

The collaborating institutions used their own protocols to collect whole blood in K2EDTA tubes. Collaborator samples were shipped for TCRbeta analysis as frozen whole blood, isolated PBMCs, or DNA extracted from either sample type. The germline V gene encodes CDR1 SGHNT and CDR2 YYREEE (reference sequence). From its cysteine to its phenylalanine, the CDR3 spans 17 amino acids. CDR3 DNA is the only sequence kept; it has 51 bases, read in frame from the first base. V loses 4 bases, J loses 3 bases, and the germline ends lie 19 bases apart. The sequence came from a woman of 80 years or more with acute or convalescent COVID-19. The receptor chain draws on TRBV5-4 and TRBJ2-2; the D region possibly corresponds to TRBD2 (6 bases align). The specimen was peripheral blood. At the DNA level, the sequence is TGTGCCAGCAGCCCTACTGCTCGGGGAGGTGACACCGGGGAGCTGTTTTTT. The resulting protein is CASSPTARGGDTGELFF.